The 26 T cell receptor beta chains below come from one sample, sequenced in a study of neurological immune-mediated disorders. MiXCR was run by TCRdb on the 5' RACE reads, yielding one entry per CDR3 protein. The sample holds 70,000 to 95,000 distinct CDR3 sequences, over 10% seen once. Time point reported: longitudinal time-point 2. The sample taken for sequencing was PBMCs. Source of these receptors: a female donor with HTLV-1-associated myelopathy (HAM/TSP).

This clonotype showed up many times. The junction differs from germline at one of its ends, possibly a read error. V and J are TRBV15 and TRBJ2-5, with 11 bases identical to TRBD1. Per the germline V gene, CDR1 is LNHNV and CDR2 is YYDKDF (reference sequence). The CDR3 contains 15 residues. The CDR3 loop is CATSRGGDRGETQYF. The CDR3 region has the DNA TGTGCTACCAGCAGAGGGGGGGACAGGGGGGAGACCCAGTACTTC.

This clonotype was seen many times. V gene TRBV7-2 combines with J gene TRBJ2-7; a weak D match, TRBD1 (5 bases). Germline V gene lookup returns CDR1 SGHTA and CDR2 FQGNSA. The CDR3 runs 12 residues. Trimming stripped 5 bases from V and 5 bases from J, with 10 bases between. In nucleotides, the CDR3 is TGTGCCAGCAGCAGGATGGGGCACGAGCAGTACTTC. This encodes CASSRMGHEQYF.

This clonotype has at least ten counts. The chain combines TRBV5-1 with TRBJ2-3; D perhaps matches TRBD1 (6 bases). The V gene's germline CDR1 is SGHRS and CDR2 YFSETQ. V lost 2 bases to trimming and J lost 0 bases, with 16 bases between them. The CDR3 is made up of 17 amino acids. CDR3 DNA: TGCGCCAGCAGCTTAGACCCGGGACAACCTAGCACAGATACGCAGTATTTT. Protein sequence: CASSLDPGQPSTDTQYF. The whole variable domain, remainder taken from reference TRBV5-1 and TRBJ2-3, is KAGVTQTPRYLIKTRGQQVTLSCSPISGHRSVSWYQQTPGQGLQFLFEYFSETQRNKGNFPGRFSGRQFSNSRSEMNVSTLELGDSALYLCASSLDPGQPSTDTQYFGPGTRLTVL.

Many counts were recorded for this clonotype. The chain is built from TRBV5-1 and TRBJ2-6; TRBD2 might be the D (6 bases). V was pared by 7 bases and J by 1 base, with 9 bases between. This CDR3 contains 14 residues. The V gene's germline CDR1 is SGHRS and CDR2 YFSETQ. CDR3: CASGGASGANVLTF. The CDR3 DNA sequence: TGCGCCAGCGGCGGGGCTTCTGGGGCCAACGTCCTGACTTTC. The full variable domain, in which reference TRBV5-1 and TRBJ2-6 provide the parts outside the CDR3, is KAGVTQTPRYLIKTRGQQVTLSCSPISGHRSVSWYQQTPGQGLQFLFEYFSETQRNKGNFPGRFSGRQFSNSRSEMNVSTLELGDSALYLCASGGASGANVLTFGAGSRLTVL.

Many counts were recorded for this clonotype. The chain uses TRBV2 and TRBJ2-6; the D gene is possibly TRBD1 (6 bases). The germline V and J ends were trimmed by 8 bases and 4 bases, with 15 bases remaining between them. The CDR3 contains 15 residues. Germline CDR1 and CDR2: SNHLY and FYNNEI. The CDR3 sequence is CASLTTGIGANVLTF. The CDR3 DNA reads as TGTGCCAGCCTCACTACAGGGATCGGGGCCAACGTCCTGACTTTC.

There are many counts of this clonotype. The V gene is TRBV10-3, the J gene TRBJ2-7; no definite D call. Trimming removed 0 bases at V and 6 bases at J, with 3 bases between. The CDR3 is 11 amino acids. Per germline, CDR1 ENHRY and CDR2 SYGVKD. In DNA form, the CDR3 reads TGTGCCATCAGTGAGTCGGGCGAGCAGTACTTC. Protein sequence: CAISESGEQYF.

The V call is TRBV5-1, the J call TRBJ2-3; possibly TRBD2 for D (7 bases). Germline V gene lookup returns CDR1 SGHRS and CDR2 YFSETQ. CDR3 length: 20 residues. Between the trimmed V and J ends, which lost 3 bases and 3 bases, there was a span of 29 bases. This chain's CDR3 is CASSSGLYRGALEYTDTQYF. CDR3 nucleotides: TGCGCCAGCAGCTCGGGGCTTTACCGGGGGGCCCTAGAATATACAGATACGCAGTATTTT. Full variable domain (remainder filled in from reference TRBV5-1 and TRBJ2-3): KAGVTQTPRYLIKTRGQQVTLSCSPISGHRSVSWYQQTPGQGLQFLFEYFSETQRNKGNFPGRFSGRQFSNSRSEMNVSTLELGDSALYLCASSSGLYRGALEYTDTQYFGPGTRLTVL.

The genes are TRBV5-1 and TRBJ2-1; D unresolved. The V and J ends lost 2 bases and 10 bases respectively, with 13 bases between them. This CDR3 contains 13 residues. Germline V CDR1 and CDR2: SGHRS, YFSETQ. The CDR3 reads CASSFSSRWEQFF. The CDR3 DNA sequence: TGCGCCAGCAGCTTCTCCAGCCGGTGGGAGCAGTTCTTC.

The table lists this clonotype with a few counts. The genes are TRBV7-2 and TRBJ1-4; a possible D gene is TRBD1 (6 bases). The CDR3 is made up of 14 amino acids. The germline V gene encodes CDR1 SGHTA and CDR2 FQGNSA. V dropped 6 bases and J dropped 10 bases, with 18 bases sitting between them. The CDR3: CASSTGRDNLKLFF. CDR3 bases: TGTGCCAGCAGTACGGGGAGGGACAACTTAAAACTGTTTTTT. Full variable domain (rest looked up from reference TRBV7-2 and TRBJ1-4): GAGVSQSPSNKVTEKGKDVELRCDPISGHTALYWYRQSLGQGLEFLIYFQGNSAPDKSGLPSDRFSAERTGGSVSTLTIQRTQQEDSAVYLCASSTGRDNLKLFFGSGTQLSVL.

The table lists this clonotype with a few counts. This rearrangement joins TRBV5-1 to TRBJ1-1; D remains ambiguous. Trimming removed 1 base from V and 1 base from J, with 11 bases in between. CDR3 length: 15 amino acids. Germline-derived CDR1 and CDR2 are SGHRS and YFSETQ. The CDR3 reads CASSLSSGWNTEAFF. The CDR3 coding sequence is TGCGCCAGCAGCTTGTCTTCCGGTTGGAACACTGAAGCTTTCTTT.

This clonotype occurred many times. The chain has TRBV20-1 and TRBJ2-7; 11 nucleotides agree with TRBD1. Looked up from germline, CDR1 is DFQATT and CDR2 is SNEGSKA (reference sequence). The J segment lost 2 bases and the V segment lost 5 bases, leaving 8 bases of the junction unmatched. This CDR3 is built from 15 residues. CDR3 loop: CSAGGQGAIAYEQYF. CDR3 bases: TGCAGTGCTGGCGGACAGGGGGCAATCGCCTACGAGCAGTACTTC.

This clonotype was seen many times. This chain connects TRBV6-5 to TRBJ2-2; 11 nucleotides agree with TRBD2. Germline V gene data show CDR1 as MNHEY and CDR2 as SVGAGI. This CDR3 is built from 16 residues. After removal of 6 bases from V and 2 bases from J, the junction contained 5 bases not matched to a gene. The CDR3, as DNA: TGTGCCAGCAGAACCGGGACTAGCGGTAACACCGGGGAGCTGTTTTTT. Amino acid sequence: CASRTGTSGNTGELFF.

This clonotype appeared many times. The chain couples TRBV2 to TRBJ1-4; D not resolved. The CDR3 length is 17 residues. The V gene's germline CDR1 is SNHLY and CDR2 FYNNEI. Trimming cost V 3 bases and J 2 bases, with 16 bases left between them. The CDR3 DNA is TGTGCCAGCAGTGACCGTCCCAAACGAGGGACTAATGAAAAACTGTTTTTT. Its translation is CASSDRPKRGTNEKLFF.

In its sample, this clonotype was seen many times. This CDR3 reads CASSVQGFTDTQYF. CDR3 nucleotide sequence: TGTGCCAGCAGTGTCCAAGGGTTCACAGATACGCAGTATTTT. The V and J genes are TRBV2 and TRBJ2-3; D not resolved. Germline lookup yields CDR1 SNHLY and CDR2 FYNNEI. V was pared by 4 bases and J by 2 bases, with 10 bases between. The CDR3 covers 14 residues.

This clonotype was seen repeatedly, ten times or more. This chain connects TRBV15 to TRBJ2-7; D not resolved. Per germline, CDR1 LNHNV and CDR2 YYDKDF (reference sequence). This CDR3 comprises 14 residues. V shed 0 bases and J shed 2 bases, with 8 bases lying between them. As DNA, the CDR3 is TGTGCCACCAGCAGAGATAACGGAGCCTACGAGCAGTACTTC. Amino acid sequence: CATSRDNGAYEQYF.

The table lists this clonotype with many counts. The chain couples TRBV18 to TRBJ2-6; TRBD1 agrees at 7 bases. CDR3 length: 16 amino acids. Germline lookup yields CDR1 KGHSH and CDR2 LQKENI. The V segment lost 1 base and the J segment 4 bases; nucleotides outside the gene matches: 4. The CDR3 bases are TGTGCCAGCTCACCACTTGTGGGACAGGGGGCCAACGTCCTGACTTTC. It encodes CASSPLVGQGANVLTF.

This clonotype was counted at least ten times. The genes are TRBV7-3 and TRBJ2-3; D perhaps matches TRBD2 (5 bases). Germline V gene lookup returns CDR1 SGHTA and CDR2 FQGTGA. V lost 8 bases to trimming and J lost 10 bases, with 16 bases between them. The CDR3 runs 12 residues. CDR3 DNA sequence: TGTGCCAGCGGGAGATCCTCCGGACCGCAGTATTTT. Its protein is CASGRSSGPQYF.

This clonotype has more than one count but fewer than ten. The chain carries TRBV2 and TRBJ2-2; 8 nucleotides line up with TRBD1. V lost 5 bases, J lost 4 bases, and 9 bases stayed unmatched. CDR3 size: 16 residues. Germline V gives CDR1 SNHLY, CDR2 FYNNEI. CDR3 in amino acids: CASSNYRTGTTGELFF. DNA for the CDR3: TGTGCCAGCAGTAATTACAGGACAGGGACCACCGGGGAGCTGTTTTTT.

This clonotype was counted at least ten times. The V call is TRBV12-3 or TRBV12-4, the J call TRBJ2-5; no clear D. V was pared by 1 base and J by 5 bases, with 8 bases between. The CDR3 covers 13 residues. CDR3 bases: TGTGCCAGCAGTTTAGGGGAAGGGGAGACCCAGTACTTC. This codes for CASSLGEGETQYF.

This clonotype showed up many times. V gene TRBV21-1 combines with J gene TRBJ2-4; the table's TRBD1 call for D was not verified on the DNA. TRBV21-1 is deemed a pseudogene. The CDR3 loop spans 17 amino acids. The CDR3 is CATWRGANGMDKNIQYF. The DNA for the CDR3 is TGTGCAACCTGGAGGGGGGCTAATGGGATGGACAAAAACATTCAGTACTTC.

This clonotype occurred many times. The chain joins TRBV28 to TRBJ2-2; TRBD2 might be the D (7 bases). The CDR3 length is 14 residues. Trimming cost V 2 bases and J 9 bases, with 13 bases left between them. The germline V gene has CDR1 MDHEN and CDR2 SYDVKM. The CDR3 DNA reads TGTGCCAGCAGTTTAGGGGGGGGCCGGAGGGAGCTGTTTTTT. Its protein is CASSLGGGRRELFF.

This clonotype was seen many times. The chain's CDR3 is CASSPGGDNSGNTIYF. The CDR3 DNA follows: TGTGCCAGCAGTCCGGGGGGGGACAACTCTGGAAACACCATATATTTT. The genes are TRBV28 and TRBJ1-3, with D perhaps matching TRBD1 (6 bases). The CDR3 has 16 amino acids. Trimming left V 5 bases short and J 0 bases short, with 14 bases between. The germline V gene has CDR1 MDHEN and CDR2 SYDVKM.

In its sample, this clonotype was seen many times. CDR3 residues: CASSLDSPLHF. The CDR3 nucleotides read TGTGCCAGCAGCCTCGATTCACCCCTCCACTTT. V gene TRBV12-3 or TRBV12-4 combines with J gene TRBJ1-6; D not certain. V was trimmed by 6 bases and J by 8 bases, leaving 5 bases between them. The CDR3 covers 11 residues.

There are many counts of this clonotype. The V gene is TRBV28, the J gene TRBJ2-7; 8 bases line up with TRBD1. Trimming cost V 6 bases and J 4 bases; bases outside gene matches: 8. The CDR3 has 14 amino acids. CDR1 is MDHEN and CDR2 is SYDVKM in the germline V gene. CDR3 loop: CASSPGQGWYEQYF. CDR3 nucleotides: TGTGCCAGCAGCCCCGGACAGGGATGGTACGAGCAGTACTTC.

This clonotype was seen at least ten times. The genes are TRBV20-1 and TRBJ2-2; D tentatively reads TRBD1 or TRBD2 (5 bases each). The CDR3 has 15 amino acids. The germline CDR1 and CDR2 sequences are DFQATT and SNEGSKA (reference sequence). Trimming pared 6 bases from V and 5 bases from J, leaving 19 bases between. The CDR3 sequence is CSASPGPRSTGELFF. CDR3 bases: TGCAGTGCCTCACCGGGACCCAGGTCGACCGGGGAGCTGTTTTTT.

The CDR3 sequence: CASSKGRGNTEAFF. In DNA, the CDR3 is TGTGCCAGTAGTAAGGGACGGGGGAACACTGAAGCTTTCTTT. V usage is TRBV19 and J usage is TRBJ1-1, with D possibly being TRBD1 (5 bases). V lost 4 bases and J 1 base, leaving 10 bases between the germline ends. Germline CDR1 reads LNHDA; CDR2 reads SQIVND (reference sequence). This CDR3 spans 14 amino acids.